The rows below give T cell receptor beta chains drawn from one sample of a study of OX40 agonist ivuxolimab in advanced cancers. The data were produced by immunoSEQ multiplex PCR, yet TCRdb's version contains in-frame clones alone and is incomplete. The table shows 31,000 or so clones, with 80% to 95% occurring only once. Specimen: CD4+ or CD8+ T cells sorted from blood, collected in a trial of the OX40 agonist ivuxolimab. These receptors were obtained from an adult with an advanced solid tumor such as melanoma, head and neck, liver or kidney cancer. The CDR3 runs from the conserved cysteine through the conserved F or W. The order of the fields is clone size, V gene, J gene, D gene, CDR3 DNA, CDR3 protein. A D gene is named only where the DNA matches it firmly. The size field is filled for only some rows; it gives once, few, many or a size class.

.	TRBV5-1	TRBJ2-5	.	TGCGCCAGCAGCACCCAAATGGGCCTGTACCAAGAGACCCAGTACTTC	CASSTQMGLYQETQYF
.	TRBV13	TRBJ2-5	.	TGTGCCAGCAGTATACAGGGAAGAAAGTATTTCCAAGAGACCCAGTACTTC	CASSIQGRKYFQETQYF
few	TRBV7-9	TRBJ1-1	.	TGTGCCAGCAGCCCCCCCTACACGGAAGCTTTCTTT	CASSPPYTEAFF
.	TRBV5-8	TRBJ2-1	TRBD1	TGTGCCAGCAGCCCCGGACAGGGTTACAATGAGCAGTTCTTC	CASSPGQGYNEQFF
.	TRBV4-1	TRBJ1-2	TRBD1	TGCGCCAGCAGCCAAGATTTGGGACAGATGAGCGGCTACACCTTC	CASSQDLGQMSGYTF
.	TRBV6-5	TRBJ2-7	.	TGTGCCAGCAGTTACGATTCTGGCGTTGGGGAGCAGTACTTC	CASSYDSGVGEQYF
.	TRBV23-1	TRBJ1-5	.	TGCGCCAGCAGTCAATACGACGGACGGGATTCTCGGGGCAATCAGCCCCAGCATTTT	CASSQYDGRDSRGNQPQHF
.	TRBV7-8	TRBJ1-6	.	TGTGCCAGCAGCTTAGGGCAGATGTATCCACCCCTCCACTTT	CASSLGQMYPPLHF
.	TRBV5-5	TRBJ2-5	TRBD2	TGTGCCAGCAGCGCGGGACTAGCGGGACGGTACCAAGAGACCCAGTACTTC	CASSAGLAGRYQETQYF
.	TRBV14	TRBJ1-3	TRBD1	TGTGCCAGCAGCCAGGGGACAGCGAGCTCTGGAAACACCATATATTTT	CASSQGTASSGNTIYF
few	TRBV7-9	TRBJ2-1	.	TGTGCCAGCAGCTTAGGGAGTGCCAATGAGCAGTTCTTC	CASSLGSANEQFF
.	TRBV28	TRBJ2-1	.	TGTGCCAGCAGTTTAAGGCCCTACAATGAGCAGTTCTTC	CASSLRPYNEQFF
.	TRBV4-2	TRBJ1-1	.	TGTGCCAGCAGCCAAAAGAAGGCGTTCAGGCGCGGGGGCGCTGAAGCTTTCTTT	CASSQKKAFRRGGAEAFF
.	TRBV14	TRBJ2-5	TRBD2	TGTGCCAGCAGCCAAGAAGGGTGGAGGACTAGCGGGGGGCACGAGGAGACCCAGTACTTC	CASSQEGWRTSGGHEETQYF
.	TRBV19	TRBJ2-1	TRBD2	TGTGCCAGTAACCTTCTGGGGGGGGACCACGGCCGGGACTCCTACAATGAGCAGTTCTTC	CASNLLGGDHGRDSYNEQFF
.	TRBV10-2	TRBJ2-2	TRBD2	TGCGCCAGCAACTTAGGACTAGCGGGGGGGCCGAGCGGGGAGCTGTTTTTT	CASNLGLAGGPSGELFF
.	TRBV7-9	TRBJ1-1	.	TGTGCCAGCAGCATCCGACCCACTGAAGCTTTCTTT	CASSIRPTEAFF
few	TRBV4-2	TRBJ1-1	TRBD1	TGTGCCAGCAGCCAAGCACGACAGGGATGGTACACTGAAGCTTTCTTT	CASSQARQGWYTEAFF
once	TRBV7-2	TRBJ2-5	TRBD2	TGTGCCAGCAGAGCGGGATTCGAGACCCAGTACTTC	CASRAGFETQYF
once	TRBV11-2	TRBJ2-7	.	TGTGCCAGCAGCTTAGATGTCGGTAGCGGAACCTACGAGCAGTACTTC	CASSLDVGSGTYEQYF
.	TRBV6-5	TRBJ2-3	.	TGTGCCAGCAGTGAGGGGACTAGCACAGATACGCAGTATTTT	CASSEGTSTDTQYF
.	TRBV27	TRBJ2-1	TRBD1	TGTGCCACCAAGTCCCCCGAGGGCAGGGGGACCTACAATGAGCAGTTCTTC	CATKSPEGRGTYNEQFF
.	TRBV5-4	TRBJ1-2	TRBD1	TGTGCCAGCAGCTTGGGGGGGGACAGCTATGGCTACACCTTC	CASSLGGDSYGYTF
.	TRBV7-9	TRBJ1-5	.	TGTGCCAGCAGCTTGGGGGCTCAGCCCCAGCATTTT	CASSLGAQPQHF
.	TRBV14	TRBJ2-5	.	TGTGCCAGCAGCCAAACATGGGAGACCCAGTACTTC	CASSQTWETQYF
.	TRBV7-3	TRBJ2-3	.	TGTGCCAGCAGCTTGACTAGGAGGGGCACAGATACGCAGTATTTT	CASSLTRRGTDTQYF
.	TRBV4-1	TRBJ1-1	.	TGCGCCAGCAGCCAAGCATGGGGGATTCCGAACACTGAAGCTTTCTTT	CASSQAWGIPNTEAFF
.	TRBV29-1	TRBJ2-3	TRBD2	TGCAGCGTTGATGTCGGGGGGAGCACAGATACGCAGTATTTT	CSVDVGGSTDTQYF
.	TRBV6-5	TRBJ1-1	.	TGTGCCAGCAGTTACCTGGGGAGTAACATGAACACTGAAGCTTTCTTT	CASSYLGSNMNTEAFF
.	TRBV7-9	TRBJ1-6	.	TGTGCCAGCAGCTTGCCCGAGGGGTATAATTCACCCCTCCACTTT	CASSLPEGYNSPLHF
.	TRBV21-1	TRBJ1-2	.	TGTGCCAGCAGCACTTCAGCGGACAGTTATGGCTACACCTTC	CASSTSADSYGYTF
.	TRBV5-1	TRBJ2-7	.	TGCGCCAGCAGCCTTGCCGGGACATCACTCTACGAGCAGTACTTC	CASSLAGTSLYEQYF
.	TRBV6-5	TRBJ2-2	.	TGTGCCAGCGAAGTGGCCGGGGAGCTGTTTTTT	CASEVAGELFF
.	TRBV9	TRBJ2-2	.	TGTGCCAGCAGCGTAAAGTCCTCCCCCGACAGGAACACCGGGGAGCTGTTTTTT	CASSVKSSPDRNTGELFF
.	TRBV18	TRBJ2-2	.	TGTGCCAGCTCACCACCGACAGCGAACACCGGGGAGCTGTTTTTT	CASSPPTANTGELFF
.	TRBV30	TRBJ1-5	TRBD1	TGTGCCCGGAGTGACAGGGAAAGTTTAACGAGCGTCAATCAGCCCCAGCATTTT	CARSDRESLTSVNQPQHF
.	TRBV27	TRBJ2-7	TRBD2	TGTGCCAGCAGTCCGGGACTAGCTTGGACCTACGAGCAGTACTTC	CASSPGLAWTYEQYF
.	TRBV7-9	TRBJ1-1	.	TGTGCCAGCAGCTTCGATGGTCGAATAAACACTGAAGCTTTCTTT	CASSFDGRINTEAFF
.	TRBV5-1	TRBJ1-1	.	TGCGCCAGCAGCTTGTCCCTAAACACTGAAGCTTTCTTT	CASSLSLNTEAFF
.	TRBV5-5	TRBJ1-6	TRBD1	TGTGCCAGCAAAAGCGTGACAGGGGGAAATTCACCCCTCCACTTT	CASKSVTGGNSPLHF
.	TRBV5-4	TRBJ1-3	.	TGTGCCAGCAGCTGGGGAGAAATTGGAAACACCATATATTTT	CASSWGEIGNTIYF
.	TRBV9	TRBJ1-4	TRBD1	TGTGCCAGCAGCGTAGAACCAGGGGGTAGTGCAACTAATGAAAAACTGTTTTTT	CASSVEPGGSATNEKLFF
.	TRBV27	TRBJ2-7	.	TGTGCCAGCAGTTTACCTGAATCCCACGTCCCTTGCTGGTGGCAGTACTTC	CASSLPESHVPCWWQYF
once	TRBV18	TRBJ1-2	TRBD1	TGTGCCAGCTCATCTTCAGGGGGCGACGGCTACACCTTC	CASSSSGGDGYTF
.	TRBV7-9	TRBJ2-1	.	TGTGCCAGCAGCACGGGCTGGGGGGACATACACTACAATGAGCAGTTCTTC	CASSTGWGDIHYNEQFF